The 8 T cell receptor beta chains in this list originate from one sample, sequenced in a study of T-cell memory formation after mild COVID-19. TCRdb called the 5' RACE reads again in MiXCR, with one record for every CDR3 protein. The profile covers around 410,000 distinct CDR3 sequences, with more than 20% appearing a single time and about an eighth taken by the ten largest. Source material: PBMCs or a T cell subset sorted from them (not recorded which). These receptors were obtained from an adult woman who had mild COVID-19 (a few samples of this study predate the infection). Cell type and time point are not known.

This clonotype was seen at least ten times. V gene TRBV18 combines with J gene TRBJ1-2, with D possibly TRBD1 on 5 matching bases. The CDR3 is 14 residues long. Trimming took off 3 bases at V and 4 bases at J, with 12 bases between the two ends. The V gene's germline CDR1 is KGHSH and CDR2 LQKENI. The chain's CDR3 is CASSPGHQGYGYTF. Here the CDR3 DNA reads TGTGCCAGCTCACCGGGTCACCAGGGCTATGGCTACACCTTC.

This clonotype came up a few times. This chain joins TRBV7-2 and TRBJ2-7; 13 bases align to TRBD2. The V gene end was trimmed by 3 bases and the J gene end by 4 bases; junction bases not matched to a gene: 3. This CDR3 is 15 amino acids long. Germline CDR1 SGHTA, CDR2 FQGNSA. CDR3 bases: TGTGCCAGCAGCTTGGAACTAGCGGGAGGGTACGAGCAGTACTTC. Protein product: CASSLELAGGYEQYF.

V usage is TRBV6-1 and J usage is TRBJ2-3; 7 nucleotides match TRBD1. This CDR3 spans 14 amino acids. Per the germline V gene, CDR1 is MNHNS and CDR2 is SASEGT. V gave up 3 bases and J gave up 2 bases; unmatched junction bases: 2. CDR3 DNA sequence: TGTGCCAGCAGTGACAGGGGGTTCACAGATACGCAGTATTTT. Residues: CASSDRGFTDTQYF.

The chain joins TRBV5-1 to TRBJ2-7; D unresolved. The V gene's germline CDR1 is SGHRS and CDR2 YFSETQ. The CDR3 covers 14 residues. Trimming removed 0 bases from V and 2 bases from J, with 9 bases in between. Here the CDR3 DNA reads TGCGCCAGCAGCTTGGGCCTCCGCACCTACGAGCAGTACTTC. Translating it yields CASSLGLRTYEQYF.

This clonotype was observed a few times. The rearrangement joins TRBV25-1 to TRBJ2-1; perhaps TRBD2 as D (5 bases). The germline gives CDR1 MGHDK, CDR2 SYGVNS. CDR3 size: 15 residues. V was shortened by 0 bases and J by 4 bases, with 10 bases between the two germline ends. Here the CDR3 reads CASSEYRGQYNEQFF. CDR3 in DNA: TGTGCCAGCAGTGAATATCGAGGGCAGTACAATGAGCAGTTCTTC. Looking up the rest from reference TRBV25-1 and TRBJ2-1 gives the full variable domain: EADIYQTPRYLVIGTGKKITLECSQTMGHDKMYWYQQDPGMELHLIHYSYGVNSTEKGDLSSESTVSRIRTEHFPLTLESARPSHTSQYLCASSEYRGQYNEQFFGPGTRLTVL.

This chain uses TRBV7-6 with TRBJ2-1; 11 nucleotides match TRBD2. With V trimmed by 2 bases and J by 0 bases, 12 bases remained unmatched. The CDR3 has 20 amino acids. Germline lookup yields CDR1 SGHVS and CDR2 FNYEAQ. The CDR3 loop reads CASSLPGLAGGRSSYNEQFF. The CDR3 DNA is TGTGCCAGCAGCTTACCCGGGCTAGCGGGAGGCCGGAGCTCCTACAATGAGCAGTTCTTC. The full variable domain, in which reference TRBV7-6 and TRBJ2-1 provide the parts outside the CDR3, is GAGVSQSPRYKVTKRGQDVALRCDPISGHVSLYWYRQALGQGPEFLTYFNYEAQQDKSGLPNDRFSAERPEGSISTLTIQRTEQRDSAMYRCASSLPGLAGGRSSYNEQFFGPGTRLTVL.

The gene calls are TRBV7-9 and TRBJ1-2, with 10 bases aligning to TRBD1. The CDR3 spans 15 residues. CDR1 and CDR2 from the germline V gene are SEHNR and FQNEAQ (reference sequence). The V and J ends lost 3 bases and 8 bases, in that order; junction bases with no gene match: 9. The CDR3 DNA follows: TGTGCCAGCAGCTTTCTGCGACAGGGGGCGTCCGGCTACACCTTC. Protein: CASSFLRQGASGYTF.

This chain joins TRBV7-6 and TRBJ2-5; a possible D gene is TRBD2 (6 bases). Trimming cost V 5 bases and J 4 bases, with 11 bases left between them. The length of the CDR3 is 13 residues. The V gene's germline CDR1 is SGHVS and CDR2 FNYEAQ. The DNA of the CDR3 is TGTGCCAGCAGCCCGGGACTGAGAGAGACCCAGTACTTC. Residues: CASSPGLRETQYF.